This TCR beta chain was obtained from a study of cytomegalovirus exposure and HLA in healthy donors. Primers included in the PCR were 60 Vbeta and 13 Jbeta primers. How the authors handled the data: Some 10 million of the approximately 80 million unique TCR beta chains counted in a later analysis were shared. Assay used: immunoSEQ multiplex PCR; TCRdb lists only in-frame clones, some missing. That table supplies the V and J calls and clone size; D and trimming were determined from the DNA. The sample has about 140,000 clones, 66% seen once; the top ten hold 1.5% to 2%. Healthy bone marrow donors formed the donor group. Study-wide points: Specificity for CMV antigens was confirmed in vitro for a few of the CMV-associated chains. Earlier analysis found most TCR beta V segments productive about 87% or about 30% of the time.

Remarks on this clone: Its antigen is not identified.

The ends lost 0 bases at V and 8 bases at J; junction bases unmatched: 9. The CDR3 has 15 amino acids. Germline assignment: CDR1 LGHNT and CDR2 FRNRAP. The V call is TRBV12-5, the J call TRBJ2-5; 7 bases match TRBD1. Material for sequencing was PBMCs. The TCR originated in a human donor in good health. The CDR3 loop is CASGLVIAPGGTQYF. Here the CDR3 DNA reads TGTGCTAGTGGTTTGGTAATAGCCCCAGGGGGAACCCAGTACTTC.